This TCR beta chain was recorded in a study of blood T cells in healthy people across ages. CDR1 is LGHDT and CDR2 is YNNKEL in the germline V gene (reference sequence). This CDR3 comprises 14 residues. V gave up 3 bases and J gave up 0 bases, with 9 bases separating them. It was with a sample-barcoded 5' primer and a J-beta primer mix that a second PCR of about 6 to 12 cycles was run. TCRdb fed the 5' RACE reads into MiXCR, producing one record per CDR3 protein. The sample gives 700,000 or so distinct CDR3 sequences, 35% to 50% of which show up once; 30% is in the top ten. The rearrangement uses TRBV3-1 and TRBJ2-7, with D possibly TRBD1 on 6 matching bases. Material for sequencing was blood. The sequence came from a man older than 75 in good health. As DNA, the CDR3 is TGTGCCAGCAGCCACCGGGACACCTCCTACGAGCAGTACTTC. This gives the protein CASSHRDTSYEQYF.